This T cell receptor beta chain was sequenced in a study of monozygotic twins with inflammatory bowel disease. From germline, CDR1 is SQVTM and CDR2 ANQGSEA. The CDR3 runs to 14 residues. Regarding this clonotype: Its antigen is still unknown.

Through template switching, UMIs that included a 6-nucleotide sample barcode were added. Following a re-call of the 5' RACE reads, TCRdb has one entry per CDR3 protein and lacks DNA. The sample table includes more than 95,000 distinct CDR3 sequences. Each donor supplied less than 3 ml of blood. Regarding the study as a whole: Repertoire similarity did not separate concordant from discordant twins, possibly from limited power. Among patients, repertoires may have gained variability from differing immunosuppressive treatments.

The TCR was taken from a human donor with ulcerative colitis or Crohn's disease, or a healthy co-twin of an affected twin (not recorded which). Sequencing was done on a sample of blood. V is TRBV29-1 and J is TRBJ2-5; TCRdb's D gene call, TRBD1, goes unchecked for lack of DNA. CDR3 in amino acids: CSVATTKGQETQYF.